One and the same sample provided the 3 T cell receptor beta chains below, sequenced in a study of blood T cell repertoires in COVID-19. The protocol was immunoSEQ multiplex PCR, while the TCRdb copy is restricted to in-frame clones and leaves out a portion. The sample carries around 280,000 clones, 70% to 90% recorded once. The sequenced sample consisted of PBMCs or T cells enriched from blood (not recorded which). The receptors shown here come from a middle-aged woman who had recovered from COVID-19.

This clone was seen more than once but under ten times. J is TRBJ2-7 and V is TRBV15, with 12 nucleotides matching TRBD2. The V segment lost 4 bases and the J segment 7 bases; nucleotides outside the gene matches: 8. CDR3 length: 15 amino acids. Germline V lookup: CDR1 LNHNV, CDR2 YYDKDF (reference sequence). This CDR3 is CATSTAGLAGGEQYF. CDR3 DNA sequence: TGTGCCACCAGCACAGCGGGACTAGCGGGTGGAGAGCAGTACTTC.

J is TRBJ2-7 and V is TRBV19; 12 bases line up with TRBD1. Germline V gene sequence: CDR1 LNHDA, CDR2 SQIVND (reference sequence). This CDR3 has 15 residues. V shed 7 bases and J 2 bases; nucleotides not matched to a gene: 6. CDR3: CASTPGQGATYEQYF. The CDR3 DNA reads TGTGCCAGTACCCCGGGACAGGGGGCGACCTACGAGCAGTACTTC.

The J gene is TRBJ2-3, the V gene TRBV2, with TRBD2 matching 7 bases. This CDR3 contains 15 residues. Trimming took 8 bases from V and 2 from J; bases not matched to a gene: 10. Germline CDR1 reads SNHLY; CDR2 reads FYNNEI. The CDR3 sequence is CASCQEAGITDTQYF. As DNA, the CDR3 is TGTGCCAGCTGCCAGGAAGCGGGGATCACAGATACGCAGTATTTT.